Listed below are T cell receptor beta chains from one sample, sequenced in a study of shared clonotypes between healthy human individuals. TCRdb's table, derived via immunoSEQ multiplex PCR, lists solely in-frame clones and lacks some. This table holds just over 2,000,000 clones, about 95% found once. The sequencing input was naive CD8+ T cells sorted from blood. Receptors originate from a man aged 18 to 30 in good health. CDR3s include the opening cysteine and the closing phenylalanine or tryptophan. Each record gives: D gene, J gene, V gene, clone size, CDR3 protein, CDR3 DNA. A D gene is named only where the DNA matches it firmly. Clone size is shown for a subset of rows, as once, few, many or a class of expanded clone.

. TRBJ2-1 TRBV15 once CATSRERRDPYNEQFF TGTGCCACCAGCAGAGAAAGACGGGACCCCTACAATGAGCAGTTCTTC
. TRBJ2-5 TRBV10-3 . CAISESAVETQYF TGTGCCATCAGTGAGTCGGCAGTAGAGACCCAGTACTTC
TRBD2 TRBJ2-7 TRBV10-2 . CASSGLAGGLSYEQYF TGCGCCAGCAGTGGACTAGCGGGAGGACTCTCCTACGAGCAGTACTTC
TRBD1 TRBJ2-1 TRBV10-3 . CAISEPGTGVEQFF TGTGCCATCAGTGAGCCCGGGACAGGGGTCGAGCAGTTCTTC
. TRBJ1-1 TRBV10-3 . CAISGDAEAFF TGTGCCATCAGTGGGGACGCAGAAGCTTTCTTT
. TRBJ1-4 TRBV7-8 . CASSSYKETNEKLFF TGTGCCAGCAGCTCCTATAAGGAGACTAATGAAAAACTGTTTTTT
. TRBJ1-6 TRBV15 . CATSRDASSSYNSPLHF TGTGCCACCAGCAGAGACGCCAGCAGCTCCTATAATTCACCCCTCCACTTT
TRBD2 TRBJ2-1 TRBV27 . CASSFQPSGIVYEQFF TGTGCCAGCAGTTTTCAGCCTAGCGGGATTGTCTATGAGCAGTTCTTC
TRBD1 TRBJ2-7 TRBV19 . CASSIGDSPHYEQYF TGTGCCAGTAGTATAGGGGACAGCCCACACTACGAGCAGTACTTC
. TRBJ2-5 TRBV5-4 . CASSLRAQETQYF TGTGCCAGCAGCTTGCGGGCTCAAGAGACCCAGTACTTC
. TRBJ1-2 TRBV5-1 . CASSLEAALYGYTF TGCGCCAGCAGCTTGGAGGCAGCTCTCTATGGCTACACCTTC
. TRBJ2-7 TRBV28 . CASSFRGHQFYEQYF TGTGCCAGCAGTTTTAGGGGACACCAATTCTACGAGCAGTACTTC
TRBD1 TRBJ2-7 TRBV5-1 . CASSWGTGTYEQYF TGCGCCAGCAGCTGGGGGACAGGTACCTACGAGCAGTACTTC
TRBD1 TRBJ1-2 TRBV6-5 . CARRARDRRRCGYTF TGTGCCAGAAGAGCCCGGGACAGGCGACGCTGTGGCTACACCTTC
. TRBJ2-7 TRBV2 . CASSEGTVSSYEQYF TGTGCCAGCAGTGAAGGGACAGTTAGTTCCTACGAGCAGTACTTC
TRBD2 TRBJ2-3 TRBV4-3 . CASSQEPGLAGVDTQYF TGCGCCAGCAGCCAAGAACCGGGACTAGCGGGGGTGGATACGCAGTATTTT
. TRBJ2-5 TRBV7-2 . CASSLEQGWETQYF TGTGCCAGCAGCTTAGAACAGGGTTGGGAGACCCAGTACTTC
. TRBJ1-4 TRBV15 . CATSRGGESEKLFF TGTGCCACCAGCCGGGGGGGAGAAAGTGAAAAACTGTTTTTT
. TRBJ2-7 TRBV1 . CTSSLLVEAGGPAVLYEQYF TGCACCAGCAGCCTCCTTGTTGAAGCGGGGGGGCCGGCTGTCCTCTACGAGCAGTACTTC
. TRBJ2-7 TRBV7-8 . CASSLGTGTEQYF TGTGCCAGCAGCTTAGGCACAGGGACCGAGCAGTACTTC
. TRBJ2-7 TRBV5-8 . CASSLKVYFSYEQYF TGTGCCAGCAGCTTGAAAGTCTATTTCTCCTACGAGCAGTACTTC
. TRBJ1-4 TRBV6-6 . CASSKGEKLFF TGTGCCAGCAGTAAGGGAGAAAAACTGTTTTTT
TRBD2 TRBJ2-1 TRBV2 . CASRITSGGAFYNEQFF TGTGCCAGCAGGATTACTAGCGGGGGGGCATTCTACAATGAGCAGTTCTTC
TRBD2 TRBJ2-3 TRBV4-3 . CASSQVFLAGRDTQYF TGCGCCAGCAGCCAAGTTTTCCTAGCGGGTAGGGATACGCAGTATTTT
. TRBJ2-3 TRBV9 . CASSVGERSHLDTQYF TGTGCCAGCAGCGTAGGGGAGAGATCCCATTTGGATACGCAGTATTTT
. TRBJ2-1 TRBV9 . CASSVGAGSSNEQFF TGTGCCAGCAGCGTAGGGGCGGGAAGTTCCAATGAGCAGTTCTTC
. TRBJ1-1 TRBV28 . CASTLRSRRLVPFF TGTGCCAGCACCTTGAGGTCCCGCAGGTTGGTGCCTTTCTTT
. TRBJ1-1 TRBV2 . CASFFSTEAFF TGTGCCAGCTTTTTTAGCACTGAAGCTTTCTTT
TRBD2 TRBJ2-1 TRBV5-4 once CASSLSIAGAWGEQFF TGTGCCAGCAGCTTGTCCATCGCGGGAGCTTGGGGTGAGCAGTTCTTC
. TRBJ2-2 TRBV5-1 . CASSLIAGNTGELFF TGCGCCAGCAGCTTGATTGCAGGCAACACCGGGGAGCTGTTTTTT
TRBD1 TRBJ2-7 TRBV5-6 . CASSLANWGQGMVAYEQYF TGTGCCAGCAGCTTGGCCAACTGGGGACAGGGTATGGTCGCCTACGAGCAGTACTTC
. TRBJ2-2 TRBV9 . CASSPRRGYSNTGELFF TGTGCCAGCAGCCCCCGGCGGGGATACTCTAACACCGGGGAGCTGTTTTTT
TRBD2 TRBJ2-1 TRBV6-5 . CASSPVGAGTEQFF TGTGCCAGCAGTCCGGTTGGAGCGGGGACTGAGCAGTTCTTC
. TRBJ1-6 TRBV6-6 . CASMEGRLNSPLHF TGTGCCAGCATGGAGGGGCGGCTTAATTCACCCCTCCACTTT
TRBD2 TRBJ2-4 TRBV7-9 . CASSLGSSGGAKNIQYF TGTGCCAGCAGCCTAGGGAGTAGCGGGGGAGCCAAAAACATTCAGTACTTC
. TRBJ2-7 TRBV29-1 . CSVVGTDGNEQYF TGCAGCGTTGTTGGGACCGATGGGAACGAGCAGTACTTC
. TRBJ1-5 TRBV19 . CASSIGQGLNQPQHF TGTGCCAGTAGTATAGGGCAGGGCCTCAATCAGCCCCAGCATTTT
TRBD2 TRBJ2-1 TRBV27 once CASSFDHLAGGPGQSYNEQFF TGTGCCAGCAGTTTCGACCATCTAGCGGGAGGGCCCGGACAGTCCTACAATGAGCAGTTCTTC
TRBD1 TRBJ1-1 TRBV13 . CASSLVGGQGNTEAFF TGTGCCAGCAGCTTAGTAGGGGGACAGGGGAACACTGAAGCTTTCTTT
. TRBJ2-1 TRBV9 . CASSAYRDWDNEQFF TGTGCCAGCAGCGCCTACAGGGATTGGGACAATGAGCAGTTCTTC
. TRBJ2-7 TRBV7-9 . CASSPIGGTYEQYF TGTGCCAGCAGCCCCATTGGAGGGACCTACGAGCAGTACTTC
. TRBJ2-3 TRBV2 . CASSGSSLGGTDTQYF TGTGCCAGCAGTGGGAGTAGCCTAGGGGGCACAGATACGCAGTATTTT
TRBD1 TRBJ2-1 TRBV13 . CASSLATGDEQFF TGTGCCAGCAGCTTAGCGACAGGGGATGAGCAGTTCTTC
. TRBJ2-1 TRBV7-8 . CASSLLAGTYNEQFF TGTGCCAGCAGCTTACTGGCGGGGACCTACAATGAGCAGTTCTTC
. TRBJ1-2 TRBV27 . CASGQTVGRANYGYTF TGTGCCAGCGGTCAGACCGTCGGTAGGGCTAACTATGGCTACACCTTC
. TRBJ2-7 TRBV5-4 . CASRWDLNYEQYF TGTGCCAGCAGATGGGACCTAAACTACGAGCAGTACTTC
. TRBJ2-1 TRBV5-6 . CASSLAIDLRYNEQFF TGTGCCAGCAGCTTGGCCATAGATTTACGGTACAATGAGCAGTTCTTC
TRBD2 TRBJ2-7 TRBV6-5 . CASSFSSGSLWGEQYF TGTGCCAGCAGTTTTTCTAGCGGGAGTTTGTGGGGAGAGCAGTACTTC
. TRBJ1-1 TRBV11-2 . CASSLQNTEAFF TGTGCCAGCAGCCTGCAGAACACTGAAGCTTTCTTT
. TRBJ2-7 TRBV29-1 . CSVESAEAGQDYEQYF TGCAGCGTTGAATCAGCGGAGGCAGGTCAGGACTACGAGCAGTACTTC
. TRBJ1-3 TRBV7-9 . CASSFGGNTIYF TGTGCCAGCAGCTTTGGTGGAAACACCATATATTTT
. TRBJ2-3 TRBV4-3 . CASSQDESAIGGTDTQYF TGCGCCAGCAGCCAAGATGAATCGGCGATCGGAGGCACAGATACGCAGTATTTT
TRBD2 TRBJ2-7 TRBV13 . CASTPGGPSYEQYF TGTGCCAGCACCCCGGGAGGGCCCTCCTACGAGCAGTACTTC